This TCR beta chain was documented in a study of cytomegalovirus exposure and HLA in healthy donors. The overall study: Out of 150 million to 200 million T cells, an earlier analysis found some 120 million unique TCR beta sequences in total.

In germline, CDR1 is SNHLY, CDR2 FYNNEI. The V gene end was trimmed by 5 bases and the J gene end by 6 bases; junction bases not matched to a gene: 7. CDR3 length: 15 residues. PCR involved 60 Vbeta and 13 Jbeta primers. Some clones are missing from TCRdb's copy, which holds only in-frame ones; the method was immunoSEQ multiplex PCR. The data show around 210,000 clones, around 85% seen once. About this clone: Antigen specificity is unknown.

Whole-study results and caveats: Among TCR beta chains of equal frequency, HLA-associated ones were more clonally expanded in a later analysis. Cytomegalovirus-associated status was assigned to about 150 TCR beta chains. High specificity and sensitivity for cytomegalovirus status were reported for the classifier.

V gene TRBV2 combines with J gene TRBJ2-1; 10 bases map to TRBD2. This clonotype originated in a man in his fifties in good health and CMV-seronegative. Sequencing was carried out using PBMCs. The CDR3 spells CASSLLAGTVNEQFF. The CDR3 DNA is TGTGCCAGCAGTTTACTAGCGGGAACGGTCAATGAGCAGTTCTTC.